Sequencing of this T cell receptor (beta chain) was carried out in a study of blood T cell repertoires in COVID-19. Study information: Acute and convalescent COVID-19 specimens originated in the United States, Italy and Spain. Sample material is recorded as cDNA or gDNA derived from T cells, B-cell-depleted T cells, or PBMCs.

The germline V gene has CDR1 SGDLS and CDR2 YYNGEE. The CDR3 runs 13 residues. Trimming cost V 0 bases and J 8 bases, with 11 bases left between them. Sequencing was performed with immunoSEQ multiplex PCR; in TCRdb, only in-frame clones are kept and a portion is missing. Of approximately 77,000 clones listed, approximately 78% are singletons. This chain joins TRBV9 and TRBJ1-2, with D possibly being TRBD1 (6 bases). The clonotype originates from a woman in her sixties or seventies with acute or convalescent COVID-19. The sequencing sample was made of peripheral blood. The CDR3 region has the DNA TGTGCCAGCAGCGTAGCTCCAGGGGAGGGCTACACCTTC. As protein: CASSVAPGEGYTF.